This T cell receptor beta chain stems from a study of T cell responses to AZD1222 COVID-19 vaccine. Study-level background: Both about-4-week and about-12-week second-dose recipients were combined.

Points from the study as a whole: The study found Spike-specific TCR breadth and depth rose after two AZD1222 doses. Clonal diversity was possibly underestimated, and white British individuals and females predominated among donors.

Method: immunoSEQ multiplex PCR; TCRdb's copy keeps in-frame clones and lacks some. The table lists tens of thousands of clones, about 88% of them singletons. V lost 6 bases, J lost 2 bases, and 14 bases lay in between. The CDR3 extends over 16 amino acids. In germline, CDR1 is LNHDA, CDR2 SQIVND (reference sequence). As concerns this clone: As yet, its antigen is unknown.

Sequencing was performed on peripheral blood, taken on day 0 of AZD1222 vaccination. This sequence was found in an adult in good health. The gene calls are TRBV19 and TRBJ2-6, with TRBD1 as a possible D gene (5 bases). The CDR3 bases are TGTGCCAGTAGGGACACACCCGCGCCTGGGGCCAACGTCCTGACTTTC. Amino acids: CASRDTPAPGANVLTF.